The present T cell receptor (beta chain) was sequenced within a study of T cell responses to AZD1222 COVID-19 vaccine. Study results and limitations: Per reports, nearly half of all spike-specific TCRs target regions that are unmutated in variants. Spike-specific TCR breadth and depth rose after two AZD1222 doses.

Libraries were prepared by immunoSEQ multiplex PCR; TCRdb keeps only in-frame clonotypes and omits some of them. The sample includes roughly 110,000 clones, about nine tenths seen only once; the top ten take around 4.4%. The V gene's germline CDR1 is MNHEY and CDR2 SMNVEV (reference sequence). This CDR3 region has 13 residues. Trimming shortened V by 4 bases and J by 4 bases, and 11 bases separated the two germline ends. A note on this clone: Its antigen is not known.

The chain recombines TRBV27 with TRBJ2-7, with D perhaps matching TRBD1 (6 bases). The specimen was peripheral blood, collected on day 0 of AZD1222 vaccination. This TCR derives from an adult in good health. DNA of the CDR3: TGTGCCAGCAGTTGGACAGCTAAGTACGAGCAGTACTTC. Encoded protein: CASSWTAKYEQYF.